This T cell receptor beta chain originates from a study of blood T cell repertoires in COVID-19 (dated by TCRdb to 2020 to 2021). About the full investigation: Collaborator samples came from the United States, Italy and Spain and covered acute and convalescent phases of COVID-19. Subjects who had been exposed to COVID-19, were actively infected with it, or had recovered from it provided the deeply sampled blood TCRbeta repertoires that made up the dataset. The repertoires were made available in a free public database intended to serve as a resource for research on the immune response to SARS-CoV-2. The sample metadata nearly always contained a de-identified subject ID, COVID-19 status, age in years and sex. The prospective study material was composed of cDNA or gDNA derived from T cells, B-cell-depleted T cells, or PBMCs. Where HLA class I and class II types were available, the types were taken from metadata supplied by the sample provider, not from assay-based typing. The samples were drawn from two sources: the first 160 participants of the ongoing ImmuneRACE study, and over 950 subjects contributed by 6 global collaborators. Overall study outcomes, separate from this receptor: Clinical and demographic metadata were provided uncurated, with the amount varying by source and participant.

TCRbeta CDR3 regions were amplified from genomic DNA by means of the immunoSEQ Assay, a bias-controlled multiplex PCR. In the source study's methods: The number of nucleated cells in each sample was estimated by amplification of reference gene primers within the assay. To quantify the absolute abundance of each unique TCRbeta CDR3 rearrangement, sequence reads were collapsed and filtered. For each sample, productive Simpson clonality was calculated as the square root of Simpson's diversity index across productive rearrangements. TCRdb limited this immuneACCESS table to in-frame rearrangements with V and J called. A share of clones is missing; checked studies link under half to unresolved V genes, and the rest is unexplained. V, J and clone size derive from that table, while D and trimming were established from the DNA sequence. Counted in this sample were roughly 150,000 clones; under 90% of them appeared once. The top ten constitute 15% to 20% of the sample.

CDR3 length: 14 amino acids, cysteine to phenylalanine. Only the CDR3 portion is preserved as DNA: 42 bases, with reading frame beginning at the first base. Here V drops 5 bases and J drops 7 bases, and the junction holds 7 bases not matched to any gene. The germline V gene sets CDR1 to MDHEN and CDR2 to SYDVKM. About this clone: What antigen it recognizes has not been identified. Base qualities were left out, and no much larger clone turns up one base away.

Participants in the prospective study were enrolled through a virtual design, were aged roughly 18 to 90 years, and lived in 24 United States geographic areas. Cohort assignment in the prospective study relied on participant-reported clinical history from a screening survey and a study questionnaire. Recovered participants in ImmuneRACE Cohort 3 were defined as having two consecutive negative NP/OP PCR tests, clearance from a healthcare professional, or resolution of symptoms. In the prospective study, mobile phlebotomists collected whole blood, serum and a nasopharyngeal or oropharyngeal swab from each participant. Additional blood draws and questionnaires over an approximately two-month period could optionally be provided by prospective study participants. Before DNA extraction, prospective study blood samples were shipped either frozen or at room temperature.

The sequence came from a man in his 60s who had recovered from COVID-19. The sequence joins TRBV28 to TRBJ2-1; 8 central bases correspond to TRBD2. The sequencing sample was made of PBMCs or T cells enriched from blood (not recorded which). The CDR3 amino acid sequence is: CASSPGTRVNEQFF. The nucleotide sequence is TGTGCCAGCAGTCCCGGGACTAGAGTTAATGAGCAGTTCTTC.